The next 20 T cell receptor beta chains were all read from a single sample in a study of blood T cell repertoires in COVID-19. The assay was immunoSEQ multiplex PCR, and TCRdb's table has in-frame clones only and misses some. Here the sample spans 20,000 or so clones, 88% being singletons. The sequenced sample consisted of peripheral blood. These receptors were obtained from a human donor in a cohort sampled during active COVID-19.

The rearrangement joins TRBV19 to TRBJ2-1; 8 bases fit TRBD2. Germline V gene data show CDR1 as LNHDA and CDR2 as SQIVND (reference sequence). Trimming removed 3 bases from V and 4 bases from J; junction bases left unmatched: 14. The CDR3 length is 18 residues. CDR3 sequence (DNA): TGTGCCAGTAGTATTCCCCCCAGGAGCGGGAGAGGTTACAATGAGCAGTTCTTC. Its protein product is CASSIPPRSGRGYNEQFF.

The chain is built from TRBV28 and TRBJ2-7; weak D call: TRBD1 (7 bases). V lost 5 bases and J 3 bases, leaving 20 bases between the germline ends. This CDR3 spans 16 amino acids. Germline CDR1 and CDR2: MDHEN and SYDVKM. The CDR3 protein is CASSTPRGVHYYEQYF. The CDR3 DNA reads as TGTGCCAGCAGTACCCCCAGGGGGGTTCACTACTACGAGCAGTACTTC.

This chain joins TRBV9 and TRBJ2-3; TRBD2 matches 11 bases. The CDR3 runs to 15 residues. From germline, CDR1 is SGDLS and CDR2 YYNGEE. With 2 bases clipped from V and 3 bases from J, the junction kept 2 bases outside the gene matches. The CDR3 DNA reads TGTGCCAGCAGCGTCTGGACTAGCGGGACAGATACGCAGTATTTT. It codes for CASSVWTSGTDTQYF.

This rearrangement joins TRBV3-1 (or the pseudogene TRBV3-2) to TRBJ1-5, with D possibly matching TRBD1 (6 bases). V dropped 2 bases and J dropped 4 bases, with 9 bases sitting between them. This CDR3 is built from 14 residues. Germline V gene sequence: CDR1 LGHDT, CDR2 YNNKEL (reference sequence). CDR3 sequence (DNA): TGTGCCAGCAGCCAATATGACAGGAATCAGCCCCAGCATTTT. As protein: CASSQYDRNQPQHF.

This sequence joins TRBV28 and TRBJ2-3; the match to TRBD1 covers 10 bases. This CDR3 has 16 residues. CDR1 is MDHEN and CDR2 is SYDVKM in the germline V gene. Trimming cost V 6 bases and J 0 bases; bases outside gene matches: 6. The chain's CDR3 is CASSVPGQGSTDTQYF. The CDR3 bases are TGTGCCAGCAGCGTCCCGGGACAGGGGAGCACAGATACGCAGTATTTT.

The chain carries TRBV5-1 and TRBJ1-1; TRBD1 aligns across 7 bases. The trim removed 4 bases at V and 7 bases at J, leaving 10 bases unmatched. Germline V CDR1 and CDR2: SGHRS, YFSETQ. CDR3 length: 14 amino acids. The CDR3 region has the DNA TGCGCCAGCAGCCCGGGACAGCCTGGACATGAAGCTTTCTTT. It yields the protein CASSPGQPGHEAFF.

A single count supports this clone. The V call is TRBV2, the J call TRBJ1-5; 10 positions match TRBD1. The CDR3 runs 14 residues. The germline CDR1 and CDR2 sequences are SNHLY and FYNNEI. Losses at the gene ends were 7 bases for V and 2 bases for J; bases not matched to a gene: 2. CDR3 loop: CASTGTGGNQPQHF. CDR3 DNA: TGTGCCAGCACCGGGACAGGGGGCAATCAGCCCCAGCATTTT.

The chain joins TRBV28 to TRBJ1-2; a weak D match, TRBD1 (6 bases). Looked up from germline, CDR1 is MDHEN and CDR2 is SYDVKM. This CDR3 has 11 residues. The V and J ends lost 6 bases and 8 bases respectively, with 10 bases between them. This CDR3 is CASSWGLGYTF. In DNA form, the CDR3 reads TGTGCCAGCAGCTGGGGGCTAGGCTACACCTTC.

The V gene is TRBV29-1, the J gene TRBJ2-1; 9 bases agree with TRBD2. Germline trimming cut 2 bases from V and 8 bases from J; bases unmatched to any gene: 7. Germline loops: CDR1 SQVTM, CDR2 ANQGSEA. The CDR3 contains 14 residues. The CDR3 spells CSVESSLAGYEQFF. DNA for the CDR3: TGCAGCGTTGAATCGAGTCTAGCGGGATATGAGCAGTTCTTC.

The chain couples TRBV3-1 (or the pseudogene TRBV3-2) to TRBJ1-4, with D possibly TRBD1 on 5 matching bases. CDR3 length: 14 residues. Germline V gene sequence: CDR1 LGHDT, CDR2 YNNKEL (reference sequence). V was cut by 1 base and J by 10 bases, with 13 bases left in between. The DNA for the CDR3 is TGTGCCAGCAGCCAAGGCAGGGAGGTAGTAAAACTGTTTTTT. This gives the protein CASSQGREVVKLFF.

The V and J genes are TRBV2 and TRBJ2-1; TRBD2 is a possible D gene (6 bases). Trimming pared 1 base from V and 4 bases from J, leaving 17 bases between. The V gene's germline CDR1 is SNHLY and CDR2 FYNNEI. The CDR3 extends over 17 amino acids. CDR3 sequence: CASSEGRGGGKYNEQFF. CDR3 nucleotides: TGTGCCAGCAGTGAAGGGAGGGGTGGCGGGAAATACAATGAGCAGTTCTTC.

The chain employs TRBV10-3 and TRBJ1-3; 9 bases map to TRBD1. Per the germline V gene, CDR1 is ENHRY and CDR2 is SYGVKD. The CDR3 consists of 16 residues. V gave up 2 bases and J gave up 2 bases; unmatched junction bases: 4. CDR3 nucleotide sequence: TGTGCCATCAGTGAGGCCACAGGGGGCACTGGAAACACCATATATTTT. Translating gives CAISEATGGTGNTIYF.

This sequence joins TRBV5-1 and TRBJ1-2, with 7 bases fitting TRBD1. CDR3 length: 19 residues. Germline lookup yields CDR1 SGHRS and CDR2 YFSETQ. The junction had 22 bases not matched to a gene; V was cut back by 1 base and J by 7 bases. The CDR3 DNA sequence: TGCGCCAGCAGCTTGAGTTCTGTCCTACTTAGAGGGACAGAGGGTGGCTACACCTTC. This sequence encodes CASSLSSVLLRGTEGGYTF. The whole variable domain, remainder taken from reference TRBV5-1 and TRBJ1-2, is KAGVTQTPRYLIKTRGQQVTLSCSPISGHRSVSWYQQTPGQGLQFLFEYFSETQRNKGNFPGRFSGRQFSNSRSEMNVSTLELGDSALYLCASSLSSVLLRGTEGGYTFGSGTRLTVV.

The rearrangement joins TRBV5-4 to TRBJ2-3; 12 nucleotides match TRBD2. V was clipped by 6 bases and J by 3 bases; unmatched bases: 5. The CDR3 spans 15 residues. Germline values: CDR1 SGHNT, CDR2 YYREEE (reference sequence). The CDR3 DNA reads TGTGCCAGCATACCTAGCGGGAGGGTGACAGATACGCAGTATTTT. Amino acid sequence: CASIPSGRVTDTQYF.

The chain carries TRBV5-1 and TRBJ2-7; the match to TRBD2 covers 9 bases. CDR3 length equals 14 residues. Unmatched junction bases numbered 5, after V lost 4 bases and J lost 3 bases. Germline loops: CDR1 SGHRS, CDR2 YFSETQ. The CDR3, as DNA: TGCGCCAGCAGCGTGGCTAGCGGGAACTACGAGCAGTACTTC. It is translated as CASSVASGNYEQYF.

The CDR3, as DNA: TGTGCCAGCAGCTTACTGAAGCGACAAGAGACCCAGTACTTC. Translated: CASSLLKRQETQYF. J is TRBJ2-5 and V is TRBV7-2; no definite D call. V shed 2 bases and J shed 2 bases, with 9 bases lying between them. Per the germline V gene, CDR1 is SGHTA and CDR2 is FQGNSA. CDR3 length: 14 amino acids.

V and J are TRBV2 and TRBJ2-6, with a tentative D call TRBD1 (6 bases). This CDR3 contains 17 residues. Trimming took off 5 bases at V and 0 bases at J, with 14 bases between the two ends. In germline, CDR1 is SNHLY, CDR2 FYNNEI. In DNA, the CDR3 is TGTGCCAGCAGTACCGGGACATCCTCCTCTGGGGCCAACGTCCTGACTTTC. Amino acids: CASSTGTSSSGANVLTF.

The chain has TRBV7-3 and TRBJ1-1, with 7 bases identical to TRBD1. This CDR3 has 16 amino acids. Germline CDR1 SGHTA, CDR2 FQGTGA. V dropped 5 bases and J dropped 5; count of bases not matched to a gene: 14. CDR3 sequence reads: CASSEGVRTGSTEAFF. CDR3 nucleotide sequence: TGTGCCAGCAGCGAAGGCGTACGGACAGGATCAACTGAAGCTTTCTTT.

The chain employs TRBV5-6 and TRBJ2-7; perhaps TRBD1 as D (6 bases). Germline V gives CDR1 SGHDT, CDR2 YYEEEE. The CDR3 runs to 13 residues. V was clipped by 2 bases and J by 3 bases, with 9 bases between them. CDR3 nucleotides: TGTGCCAGCAGCTTACAGGGCCACTACGAGCAGTACTTC. This gives the protein CASSLQGHYEQYF.

The chain is built from TRBV7-3 and TRBJ2-2; 7 bases agree with TRBD1. V dropped 6 bases and J dropped 3; count of bases not matched to a gene: 7. Per germline, CDR1 SGHTA and CDR2 FQGTGA. The CDR3 runs to 15 residues. CDR3 loop: CASRYRTGHTGELFF. The CDR3 DNA follows: TGTGCCAGCAGGTACAGGACAGGCCACACCGGGGAGCTGTTTTTT.